What follows is one T cell receptor (beta chain) and its context. Losses at the gene ends were 1 base for V and 4 bases for J; bases not matched to a gene: 4. CDR1 is MGHRA, CDR2 YSYEKL, per germline. The CDR3 sequence is 15 residues long. Clones were read by immunoSEQ multiplex PCR, and TCRdb kept only the in-frame ones, dropping some. This table has 30,000 to 35,000 clones, over 80% appearing once. This entry is derived from a study of OX40 agonist ivuxolimab in advanced cancers. The source material was CD4+ or CD8+ T cells sorted from blood, sampled in a trial of the OX40 agonist ivuxolimab. The genes are TRBV4-1 and TRBJ2-1, with 7 bases identical to TRBD1. The receptor was isolated from an adult with an advanced solid tumor such as melanoma, head and neck, liver or kidney cancer. CDR3 region: CASSQGEGAYNEQFF. CDR3 bases: TGCGCCAGCAGCCAAGGCGAGGGGGCATACAATGAGCAGTTCTTC.